These 5 T cell receptor beta chains originate from one sample sequenced in a study of shared clonotypes between healthy human individuals. The method was immunoSEQ multiplex PCR; TCRdb's version includes in-frame clones alone and lacks a portion of them. Of millions of clones listed, over 85% are singletons. Sequencing input: naive CD4+ T cells from PBMCs. Subset: CD45RA+ positively selected. These receptors came from a man between 18 and 35 years old in good health. Some clones in this sample may be carry-over from other donors' samples.

The chain joins TRBV11-3 to TRBJ1-2, with no clear D. Trimming shortened V by 3 bases and J by 4 bases, and 6 bases separated the two germline ends. This CDR3 spans 12 amino acids. From germline, CDR1 is SGHNT and CDR2 YENEEA. The CDR3 loop reads CASSLNGYGYTF. CDR3 in DNA: TGTGCCAGCAGCTTGAACGGCTATGGCTACACCTTC.

This clone came up a few times. The rearrangement links TRBV6-1 to TRBJ1-5; unclear D gene. Trimming left V 0 bases short and J 11 bases short, with 5 bases between. The CDR3 runs 11 residues. The V gene's germline CDR1 is MNHNS and CDR2 SASEGT. The CDR3, as DNA: TGTGCCAGCAGTGAAGCTTCATCCCAGCATTTT. Its translation is CASSEASSQHF.

This chain links TRBV29-1 with TRBJ1-2, with D hard to call. V was shortened by 6 bases and J by 0 bases, with 17 bases between the two germline ends. The CDR3 runs 15 residues. Germline CDR1 is SQVTM and CDR2 is ANQGSEA. The CDR3 spells CSVGPSGQPNYGYTF. The DNA of the CDR3 is TGCAGCGTCGGACCGAGTGGCCAGCCTAACTATGGCTACACCTTC.

The chain recombines TRBV7-2 with TRBJ2-4, with D possibly being TRBD1 (5 bases). The germline V and J ends were trimmed by 10 bases and 0 bases, with 16 bases remaining between them. Germline-derived CDR1 and CDR2 are SGHTA and FQGNSA. The CDR3 extends over 15 amino acids. CDR3: CATSQIGVAKNIQYF. The CDR3 DNA sequence: TGTGCCACTTCCCAAATAGGGGTAGCCAAAAACATTCAGTACTTC.

This chain links TRBV29-1 with TRBJ2-5; D unresolved. This CDR3 is 13 amino acids long. Germline V gene lookup returns CDR1 SQVTM and CDR2 ANQGSEA. Trimming removed 8 bases from V and 5 bases from J, with 18 bases in between. CDR3 protein: CSTTGSSKETQYF. CDR3 nucleotide sequence: TGCAGCACAACTGGATCGAGTAAGGAGACCCAGTACTTC.